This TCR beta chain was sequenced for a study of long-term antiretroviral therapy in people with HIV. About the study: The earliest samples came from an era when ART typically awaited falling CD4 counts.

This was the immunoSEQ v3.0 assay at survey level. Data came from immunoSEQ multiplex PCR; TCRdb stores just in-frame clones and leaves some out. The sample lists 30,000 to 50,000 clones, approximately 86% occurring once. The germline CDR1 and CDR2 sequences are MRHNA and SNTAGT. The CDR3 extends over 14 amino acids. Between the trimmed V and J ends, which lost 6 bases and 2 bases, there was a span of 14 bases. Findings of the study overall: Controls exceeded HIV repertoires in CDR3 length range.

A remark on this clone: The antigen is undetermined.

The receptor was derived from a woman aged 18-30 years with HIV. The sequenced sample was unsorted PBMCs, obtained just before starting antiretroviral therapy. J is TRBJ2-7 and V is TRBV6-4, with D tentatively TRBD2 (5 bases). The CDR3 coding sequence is TGTGCCAGCAGGGCTAGGAGGCTTACCTACGAGCAGTACTTC. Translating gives CASRARRLTYEQYF.